This T cell receptor beta chain was captured by sequencing in a study of blood T cell repertoires in COVID-19. V was pared by 2 bases and J by 0 bases, with 8 bases of the junction left unmatched. The CDR3 is made up of 18 amino acids. In germline, CDR1 is LGHNA, CDR2 YSLEER. Only in-frame clones appear in the TCRdb table, and some are missing; sequencing was by immunoSEQ multiplex PCR. In the table there are 150,000 to 190,000 clones, 65% to 90% of which are singletons. The TCR sequence derives from a woman between 45 and 65 years old with acute or convalescent COVID-19. Sample: peripheral blood. The rearrangement links TRBV4-3 to TRBJ2-2, with TRBD2 matching 8 bases. DNA of the CDR3: TGCGCCAGCAGCCAATTATGGCTAGCGGGTCCGAACACCGGGGAGCTGTTTTTT. Encoded protein: CASSQLWLAGPNTGELFF.